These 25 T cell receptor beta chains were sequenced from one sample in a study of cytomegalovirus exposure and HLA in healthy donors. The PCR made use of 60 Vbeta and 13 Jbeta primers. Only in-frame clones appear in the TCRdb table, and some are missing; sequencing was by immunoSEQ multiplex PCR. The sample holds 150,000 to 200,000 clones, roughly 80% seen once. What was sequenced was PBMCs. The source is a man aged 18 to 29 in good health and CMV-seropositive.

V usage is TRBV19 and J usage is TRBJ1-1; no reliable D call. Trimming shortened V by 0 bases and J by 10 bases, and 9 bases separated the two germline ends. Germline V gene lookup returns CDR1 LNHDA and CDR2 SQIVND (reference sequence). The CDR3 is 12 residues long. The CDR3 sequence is CASSIDGGPAFF. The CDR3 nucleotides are TGTGCCAGTAGTATAGATGGCGGCCCAGCTTTCTTT.

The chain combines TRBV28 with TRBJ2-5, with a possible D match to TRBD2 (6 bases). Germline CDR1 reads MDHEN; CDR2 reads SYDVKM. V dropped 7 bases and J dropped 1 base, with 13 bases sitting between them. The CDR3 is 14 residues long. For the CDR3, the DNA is TGTGCCAGCACCCCTGGACTACCCCAAGAGACCCAGTACTTC. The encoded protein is CASTPGLPQETQYF.

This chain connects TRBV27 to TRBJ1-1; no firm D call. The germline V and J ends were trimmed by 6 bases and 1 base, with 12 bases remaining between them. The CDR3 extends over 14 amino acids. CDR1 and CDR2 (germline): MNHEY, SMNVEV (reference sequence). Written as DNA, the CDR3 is TGTGCCAGCAGCCCTATCGGAGGGAACACTGAAGCTTTCTTT. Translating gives CASSPIGGNTEAFF.

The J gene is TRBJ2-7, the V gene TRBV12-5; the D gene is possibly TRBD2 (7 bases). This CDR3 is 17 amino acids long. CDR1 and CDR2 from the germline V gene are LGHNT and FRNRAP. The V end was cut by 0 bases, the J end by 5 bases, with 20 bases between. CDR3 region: CASGLVLGSGGAHEQYF. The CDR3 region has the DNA TGTGCTAGTGGTTTGGTACTGGGTAGTGGGGGGGCCCACGAGCAGTACTTC.

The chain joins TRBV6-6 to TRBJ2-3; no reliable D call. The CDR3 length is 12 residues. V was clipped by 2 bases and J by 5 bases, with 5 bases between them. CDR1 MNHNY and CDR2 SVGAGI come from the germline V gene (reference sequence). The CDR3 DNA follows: TGTGCCAGCAGTTACCCGCGAGATACGCAGTATTTT. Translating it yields CASSYPRDTQYF.

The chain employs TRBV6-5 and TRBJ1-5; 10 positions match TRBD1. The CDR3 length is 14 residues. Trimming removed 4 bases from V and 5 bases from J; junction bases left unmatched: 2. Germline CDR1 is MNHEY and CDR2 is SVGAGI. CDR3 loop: CASSSGQGDQPQHF. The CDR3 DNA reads TGTGCCAGCAGTTCCGGACAGGGGGATCAGCCCCAGCATTTT.

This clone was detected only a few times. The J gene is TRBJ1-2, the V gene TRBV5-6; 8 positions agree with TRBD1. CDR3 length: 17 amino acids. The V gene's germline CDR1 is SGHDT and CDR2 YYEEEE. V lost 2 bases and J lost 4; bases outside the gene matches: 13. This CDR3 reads CASSFRPEQGGGYGYTF. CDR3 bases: TGTGCCAGCAGCTTTCGCCCGGAACAGGGGGGGGGCTATGGCTACACCTTC.

The CDR3 DNA reads TGTGCCAGCAGATCGACTAGTTACGAGCAGTACTTC. Protein: CASRSTSYEQYF. The chain has TRBV7-9 and TRBJ2-7; tentative D call: TRBD2 (6 bases). The CDR3 has 12 amino acids. V was cut by 6 bases and J by 4 bases, with 10 bases left in between. Germline CDR1 and CDR2: SEHNR and FQNEAQ (reference sequence).

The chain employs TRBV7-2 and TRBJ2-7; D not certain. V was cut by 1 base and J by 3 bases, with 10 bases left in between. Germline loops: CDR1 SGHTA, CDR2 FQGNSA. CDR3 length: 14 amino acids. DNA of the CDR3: TGTGCCAGCAGCTTAGGTGGTCCCTACTACGAGCAGTACTTC. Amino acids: CASSLGGPYYEQYF.

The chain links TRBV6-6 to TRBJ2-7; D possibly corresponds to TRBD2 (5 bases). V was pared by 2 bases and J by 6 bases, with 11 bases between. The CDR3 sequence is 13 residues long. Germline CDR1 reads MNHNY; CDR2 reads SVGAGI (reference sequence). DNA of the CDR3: TGTGCCAGCAGTTACGAGGGTACATCCGAGCAGTACTTC. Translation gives CASSYEGTSEQYF.

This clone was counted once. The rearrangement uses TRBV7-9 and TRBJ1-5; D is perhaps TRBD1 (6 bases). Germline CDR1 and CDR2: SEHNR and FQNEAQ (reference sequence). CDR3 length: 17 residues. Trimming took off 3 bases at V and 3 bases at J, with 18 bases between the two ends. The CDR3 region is CASSFTLTGSNNQPQHF. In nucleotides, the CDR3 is TGTGCCAGCAGCTTCACCCTTACAGGGTCTAACAATCAGCCCCAGCATTTT. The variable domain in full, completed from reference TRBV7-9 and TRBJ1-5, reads DTGVSQNPRHKITKRGQNVTFRCDPISEHNRLYWYRQTLGQGPEFLTYFQNEAQLEKSRLLSDRFSAERPKGSFSTLEIQRTEQGDSAMYLCASSFTLTGSNNQPQHFGDGTRLSIL.

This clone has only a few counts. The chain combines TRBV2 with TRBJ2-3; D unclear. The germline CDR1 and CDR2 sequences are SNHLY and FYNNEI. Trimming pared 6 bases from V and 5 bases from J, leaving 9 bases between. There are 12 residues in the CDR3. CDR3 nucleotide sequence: TGTGCCAGCAGCGCCCAGTTAGATACGCAGTATTTT. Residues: CASSAQLDTQYF. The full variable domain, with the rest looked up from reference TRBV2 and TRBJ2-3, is EPEVTQTPSHQVTQMGQEVILRCVPISNHLYFYWYRQILGQKVEFLVSFYNNEISEKSEIFDDQFSVERPDGSNFTLKIRSTKLEDSAMYFCASSAQLDTQYFGPGTRLTVL.

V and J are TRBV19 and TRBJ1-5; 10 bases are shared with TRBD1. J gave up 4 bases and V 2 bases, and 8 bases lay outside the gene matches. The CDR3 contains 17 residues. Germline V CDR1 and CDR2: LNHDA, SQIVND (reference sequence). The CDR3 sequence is CASSISVVGQGNQPQHF. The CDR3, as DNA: TGTGCCAGTAGTATAAGTGTGGTGGGACAGGGGAATCAGCCCCAGCATTTT.

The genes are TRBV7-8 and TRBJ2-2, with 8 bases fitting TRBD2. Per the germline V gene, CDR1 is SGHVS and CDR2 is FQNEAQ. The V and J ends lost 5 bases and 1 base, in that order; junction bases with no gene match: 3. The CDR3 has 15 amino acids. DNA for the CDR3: TGTGCCAGCAGCCACGGGACTAGGAACACCGGGGAGCTGTTTTTT. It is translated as CASSHGTRNTGELFF.

This CDR3 reads CASSPLRGQPQHF. CDR3 in DNA: TGTGCCAGTAGCCCCCTCAGGGGTCAGCCCCAGCATTTT. V gene TRBV19 combines with J gene TRBJ1-5; TRBD1 might be the D (6 bases). CDR3 length equals 13 residues. V lost 6 bases, J lost 6 bases, and 12 bases lay in between. The germline CDR1 and CDR2 sequences are LNHDA and SQIVND (reference sequence).

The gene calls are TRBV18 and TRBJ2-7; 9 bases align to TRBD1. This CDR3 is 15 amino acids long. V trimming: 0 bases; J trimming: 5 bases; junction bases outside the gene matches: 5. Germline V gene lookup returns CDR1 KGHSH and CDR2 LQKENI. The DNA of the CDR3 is TGTGCCAGCTCACCACCGAGGACAGGGGACCACGAGCAGTACTTC. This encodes CASSPPRTGDHEQYF.

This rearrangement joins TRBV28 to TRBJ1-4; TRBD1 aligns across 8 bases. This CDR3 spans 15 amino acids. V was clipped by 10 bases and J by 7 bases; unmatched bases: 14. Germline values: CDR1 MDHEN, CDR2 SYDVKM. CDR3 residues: CATVDVQGGSEKLFF. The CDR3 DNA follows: TGTGCCACCGTAGATGTACAGGGGGGGAGTGAAAAACTGTTTTTT. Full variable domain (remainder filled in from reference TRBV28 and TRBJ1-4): DVKVTQSSRYLVKRTGEKVFLECVQDMDHENMFWYRQDPGLGLRLIYFSYDVKMKEKGDIPEGYSVSREKKERFSLILESASTNQTSMYLCATVDVQGGSEKLFFGSGTQLSVL.

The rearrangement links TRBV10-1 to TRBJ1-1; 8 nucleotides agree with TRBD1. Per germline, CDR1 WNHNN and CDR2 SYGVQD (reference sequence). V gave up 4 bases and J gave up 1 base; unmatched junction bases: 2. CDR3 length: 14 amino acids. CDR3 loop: CASSGGTGNTEAFF. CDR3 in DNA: TGCGCCAGCAGTGGGGGGACAGGGAACACTGAAGCTTTCTTT.

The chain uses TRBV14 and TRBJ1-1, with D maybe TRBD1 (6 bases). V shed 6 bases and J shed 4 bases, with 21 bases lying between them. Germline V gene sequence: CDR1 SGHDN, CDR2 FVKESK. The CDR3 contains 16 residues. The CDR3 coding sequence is TGTGCCAGCAGTCCAGTAAGAGACAGGACGGGCACTGAAGCTTTCTTT. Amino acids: CASSPVRDRTGTEAFF. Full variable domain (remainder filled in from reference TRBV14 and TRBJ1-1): EAGVTQFPSHSVIEKGQTVTLRCDPISGHDNLYWYRRVMGKEIKFLLHFVKESKQDESGMPNNRFLAERTGGTYSTLKVQPAELEDSGVYFCASSPVRDRTGTEAFFGQGTRLTVV.

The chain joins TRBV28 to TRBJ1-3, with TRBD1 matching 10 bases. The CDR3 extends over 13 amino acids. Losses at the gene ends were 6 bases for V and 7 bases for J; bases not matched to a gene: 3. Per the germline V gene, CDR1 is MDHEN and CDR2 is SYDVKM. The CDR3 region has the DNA TGTGCCAGCAGGGGACAGGGGCAGAACACCATATATTTT. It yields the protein CASRGQGQNTIYF.

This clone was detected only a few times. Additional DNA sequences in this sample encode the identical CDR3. The CDR3 loop reads CASSLAGGNEQFF. The CDR3 coding sequence is TGCGCCAGCAGCTTGGCAGGGGGCAATGAGCAGTTCTTC. This chain links TRBV5-1 with TRBJ2-1; 7 nucleotides match TRBD1. CDR3 length: 13 amino acids. After removal of 0 bases from V and 6 bases from J, the junction contained 0 bases not matched to a gene. CDR1 and CDR2 (germline): SGHRS, YFSETQ. Full variable domain (missing parts from reference TRBV5-1 and TRBJ2-1): KAGVTQTPRYLIKTRGQQVTLSCSPISGHRSVSWYQQTPGQGLQFLFEYFSETQRNKGNFPGRFSGRQFSNSRSEMNVSTLELGDSALYLCASSLAGGNEQFFGPGTRLTVL.

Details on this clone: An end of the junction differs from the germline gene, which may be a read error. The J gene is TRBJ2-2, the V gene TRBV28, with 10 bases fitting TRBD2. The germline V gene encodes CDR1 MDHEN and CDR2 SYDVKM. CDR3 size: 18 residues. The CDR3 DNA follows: TGTGCCAGTAGTTCTAGCGGGAGTCCGTATATTGGCACCGGGGAGCTGTTTTTT. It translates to CASSSSGSPYIGTGELFF.

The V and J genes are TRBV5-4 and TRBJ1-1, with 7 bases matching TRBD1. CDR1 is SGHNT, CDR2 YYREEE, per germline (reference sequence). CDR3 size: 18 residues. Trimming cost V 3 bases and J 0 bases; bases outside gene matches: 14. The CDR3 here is CASSSEPWTGSMNTEAFF. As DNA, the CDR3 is TGTGCCAGCAGCTCTGAACCCTGGACAGGATCGATGAACACTGAAGCTTTCTTT.

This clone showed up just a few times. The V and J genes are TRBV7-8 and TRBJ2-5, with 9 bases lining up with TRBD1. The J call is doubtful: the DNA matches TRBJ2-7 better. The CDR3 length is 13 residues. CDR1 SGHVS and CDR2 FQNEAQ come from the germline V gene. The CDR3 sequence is CASSADRGNEQYF. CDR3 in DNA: TGTGCCAGCAGCGCCGACAGGGGGAACGAGCAGTACTTC.

The CDR3 DNA follows: TGTGCCAGTAGTATCAGGGACAGGGGTAATCAGCCCCAGCATTTT. This gives the protein CASSIRDRGNQPQHF. The V call is TRBV19, the J call TRBJ1-5; TRBD1 matches 10 bases. The CDR3 contains 15 residues. V trimming: 3 bases; J trimming: 4 bases; junction bases outside the gene matches: 3. Germline lookup yields CDR1 LNHDA and CDR2 SQIVND (reference sequence).